A selection of T cell receptor beta chains follows, all from one sample in a study of response to subunit inactivated influenza vaccine. TCRdb itself ran the RT-PCR reads through MiXCR, one entry per CDR3 protein. The sample holds 500,000 or so distinct CDR3 sequences, approximately 9.9% seen once. The sequenced sample was PBMCs from blood, obtained 45 days after vaccination. The receptors come from a man aged 45-60 years who received an inactivated influenza vaccine. Each CDR3 is given with its conserved first and last residue. Each record gives: CDR3 protein, CDR3 DNA, clone size, D gene, J gene, V gene. The D gene is left open where the match is weak. Clone size, where shown, is once, few, many, or a class for clones that have expanded.

CASNGGNTEAFF,TGTGCCAGCAACGGAGGGAACACTGAAGCTTTCTTT,many,-,TRBJ1-1,TRBV12-3/TRBV12-4
CASSQEWTSGMGSANTQYF,TGCGCCAGCAGCCAAGAATGGACTAGCGGGATGGGTTCGGCTAATACGCAGTATTTT,many,TRBD2,TRBJ2-3,TRBV4-3
CASNTGLGYSNHPQHF,TGTGCCAGCAACACGGGCCTGGGATATAGCAATCATCCCCAGCATTTT,-,-,TRBJ1-5,TRBV5-5
CASSLSISYEQYF,TGTGCCAGCAGTTTAAGCATTTCTTACGAGCAGTACTTC,-,-,TRBJ2-7,TRBV27
CASSQTLLLAGGVNEQFF,TGCGCCAGCAGCCAAACCCTCTTACTAGCGGGGGGCGTGAATGAGCAGTTCTTC,many,TRBD2,TRBJ2-1,TRBV4-3
CSAPLSPGSWSYTF,TGCAGTGCTCCCCTAAGCCCAGGGAGTTGGAGCTACACCTTC,-,-,TRBJ1-2,TRBV20-1
CASSPGLGGSEQFF,TGTGCCAGCAGCCCCGGACTCGGGGGGAGTGAGCAGTTCTTC,few,TRBD2,TRBJ2-1,TRBV3-1
CASSQEGGSYEQYF,TGCGCCAGCAGCCAAGAGGGGGGTAGCTACGAGCAGTACTTC,many,-,TRBJ2-7,TRBV4-2
CASSPGTVHGYTF,TGTGCCAGCAGCCCCGGGACAGTACATGGCTACACCTTC,many,TRBD1,TRBJ1-2,TRBV7-2
CASSPGTSAAYEQYF,TGCGCCAGCAGTCCCGGGACTAGCGCCGCCTACGAGCAGTACTTC,-,TRBD2,TRBJ2-7,TRBV5-1
CASSDRGVTEAFF,TGTGCCAGCTCGGACAGGGGGGTCACTGAAGCTTTCTTT,few,TRBD1,TRBJ1-1,TRBV6-1
CSARAWDRGLTEAFF,TGCAGTGCTAGAGCCTGGGACAGGGGGTTGACTGAAGCTTTCTTT,few,TRBD1,TRBJ1-1,TRBV20-1
CASRRGQVAPGNTIYF,TGTGCCAGCAGGCGGGGACAGGTGGCACCTGGAAACACCATATATTTT,-,TRBD1,TRBJ1-3,TRBV12-3/TRBV12-4
CASSYGSLSYGYTF,TGTGCCAGCAGTTACGGTAGTCTAAGCTATGGCTACACCTTC,few,-,TRBJ1-2,TRBV6-5
CASSSMRARKSAHTDTQYF,TGTGCCAGCAGCTCGATGAGGGCCCGGAAAAGCGCCCACACAGATACGCAGTATTTT,-,-,TRBJ2-3,TRBV11-2
CASSFRGRNNEQFF,TGTGCCAGCAGCTTCAGGGGGCGCAACAATGAGCAGTTCTTC,many,TRBD1,TRBJ2-1,TRBV7-2
CSAIAGGHSYEQYF,TGCAGTGCCATAGCGGGGGGCCATTCCTACGAGCAGTACTTC,-,TRBD2,TRBJ2-7,TRBV20-1
CASSLAHRGNQPQHF,TGTGCCAGCAGCTTGGCCCACAGGGGCAATCAGCCCCAGCATTTT,few,-,TRBJ1-5,TRBV7-4
CASSQESGAYEQYF,TGTGCCAGCAGCCAAGAGTCAGGGGCCTACGAGCAGTACTTC,many,-,TRBJ2-7,TRBV4-2
CASSQERRSSGANVLTF,TGCGCCAGCAGCCAAGAGCGGAGGAGTTCTGGGGCCAACGTCCTGACTTTC,few,-,TRBJ2-6,TRBV4-3
CSARDTGRSTDTQYF,TGCAGTGCTAGAGATACGGGCAGGAGCACAGATACGCAGTATTTT,-,-,TRBJ2-3,TRBV20-1
CASSLEGGGEQFF,TGCGCCAGCAGCCTTGAGGGGGGTGGTGAGCAGTTCTTC,-,-,TRBJ2-1,TRBV4-3
CASSSRPPGRNTGELFF,TGCGCCAGCAGCTCCCGCCCACCGGGCAGGAACACCGGGGAGCTGTTTTTT,few,-,TRBJ2-2,TRBV5-1
CASTPSSYNEQFF,TGTGCCAGCACTCCGAGCTCCTACAATGAGCAGTTCTTC,many,-,TRBJ2-1,TRBV12-3/TRBV12-4
CASSLSRLAVTGELFF,TGCGCCAGCAGCTTGTCGCGACTAGCGGTCACCGGGGAGCTGTTTTTT,-,TRBD2,TRBJ2-2,TRBV5-1
CASSRWTGSYNSPLHF,TGTGCCAGCAGCCGTTGGACAGGGAGTTATAATTCACCCCTCCACTTT,few,TRBD1,TRBJ1-6,TRBV12-3/TRBV12-4
CASSEGINQPQHF,TGTGCCAGCTCCGAGGGGATCAATCAGCCCCAGCATTTT,few,-,TRBJ1-5,TRBV18
CASSPIGVGETQYF,TGCGCCAGCAGCCCAATTGGGGTCGGTGAGACCCAGTACTTC,many,-,TRBJ2-5,TRBV5-1
CASSTRTSGRLQETQYF,TGTGCCAGCAGTACCCGGACTAGCGGGAGGCTTCAAGAGACCCAGTACTTC,-,TRBD2,TRBJ2-5,TRBV27
CAIQTSGSRTDTQYF,TGTGCCATCCAGACTAGCGGGAGTCGGACAGATACGCAGTATTTT,-,TRBD2,TRBJ2-3,TRBV10-3
CASSFTWNTEAFF,TGTGCCAGCAGCTTTACCTGGAACACTGAAGCTTTCTTT,few,-,TRBJ1-1,TRBV7-2
CSTGLAGRYEQYF,TGCAGCACGGGCCTGGCGGGACGATACGAGCAGTACTTC,many,-,TRBJ2-7,TRBV20-1
CSVEELVGDTQYF,TGCAGCGTTGAAGAACTAGTGGGGGATACGCAGTATTTT,-,-,TRBJ2-3,TRBV29-1
CASSKEGGSNQPQHF,TGCGCCAGCAGCAAGGAGGGGGGTAGCAATCAGCCCCAGCATTTT,-,-,TRBJ1-5,TRBV5-1
CCARGLLPSAHPTEQFF,TGCTGTGCTAGAGGGTTATTACCTAGCGCCCACCCGACGGAGCAGTTCTTC,-,-,TRBJ2-1,TRBV20-1
CSVPPGGSNHGYTF,TGCAGCGTACCCCCGGGGGGGTCAAACCATGGCTACACCTTC,-,-,TRBJ1-2,TRBV29-1
CSARVGTGYNEQYF,TGCAGTGCTAGAGTGGGGACAGGGTATAACGAGCAGTACTTC,many,TRBD1,TRBJ2-7,TRBV20-1
CASSLAPPEKLFF,TGTGCCAGCAGCTTGGCCCCCCCTGAAAAACTGTTTTTT,-,-,TRBJ1-4,TRBV5-5
CSATNRASAETQYF,TGCAGTGCTACCAACAGGGCGTCGGCGGAGACCCAGTACTTC,many,-,TRBJ2-5,TRBV20-1
CASRINRGRNEQFF,TGTGCCAGCAGGATTAACAGGGGGCGAAATGAGCAGTTCTTC,many,TRBD1,TRBJ2-1,TRBV12-3/TRBV12-4
CATFTGESYEQYF,TGTGCCACATTTACAGGGGAGAGCTACGAGCAGTACTTC,few,TRBD1,TRBJ2-7,TRBV10-3
CSAEGPTWETQYF,TGCAGTGCTGAGGGACCCACCTGGGAGACCCAGTACTTC,many,-,TRBJ2-5,TRBV20-1
CASSLGGQGAGANVLTF,TGTGCCAGCAGCTTAGGGGGACAGGGGGCTGGGGCCAACGTCCTGACTTTC,-,TRBD1,TRBJ2-6,TRBV7-2
CASSLTLGSYEQYF,TGTGCCAGCAGCTTAACCCTGGGATCCTACGAGCAGTACTTC,many,-,TRBJ2-7,TRBV7-2
CASNLEVGGELFF,TGTGCCAGCAATTTAGAGGTTGGCGGGGAGCTGTTTTTT,few,-,TRBJ2-2,TRBV6-2/TRBV6-3